This passage covers 24 T cell receptor beta chains from one sample sequenced in a study of cytomegalovirus exposure and HLA in healthy donors. Primers for the PCR totalled 60 Vbeta and 13 Jbeta. TCRdb's copy holds only in-frame clones and misses some; the assay was immunoSEQ multiplex PCR. The profile shows 130,000 or so clones, roughly 82% of them singletons. Material for sequencing was PBMCs. Receptor source: a woman under 30 in good health and CMV-seropositive.

V usage is TRBV11-2 and J usage is TRBJ2-3; tentatively, D is TRBD1 (8 bases). Trimming cost V 5 bases and J 2 bases, with 20 bases left between them. CDR3 size: 17 residues. CDR1 is SGHAT, CDR2 FQNNGV, per germline. CDR3: CASSLTGGARPTDTQYF. In DNA, the CDR3 is TGTGCCAGCAGCCTAACAGGGGGGGCGCGCCCCACAGATACGCAGTATTTT.

This clone was recorded only once. The chain is built from TRBV9 and TRBJ2-3, with a weak D call TRBD2 (5 bases). V lost 4 bases, J lost 3 bases, and 9 bases lay in between. The germline V gene encodes CDR1 SGDLS and CDR2 YYNGEE. The CDR3 has 13 residues. The CDR3 loop reads CASSPLGTDTQYF. The CDR3 DNA reads TGTGCCAGCAGCCCACTAGGGACAGATACGCAGTATTTT.

This chain links TRBV6-5 with TRBJ1-4; 10 bases are shared with TRBD1. Germline-derived CDR1 and CDR2 are MNHEY and SVGAGI. V was pared by 7 bases and J by 7 bases, with 9 bases of the junction left unmatched. The CDR3 spans 15 residues. The CDR3 loop is CASKRRTGGVEKLFF. The CDR3 region has the DNA TGTGCCAGCAAACGACGGACAGGGGGAGTTGAAAAACTGTTTTTT.

V gene TRBV5-5 combines with J gene TRBJ2-1; TRBD1 aligns across 10 bases. The length of the CDR3 is 15 residues. The V segment lost 4 bases and the J segment 6 bases; nucleotides outside the gene matches: 7. Germline CDR1 SGHKS, CDR2 YYEKEE (reference sequence). The CDR3 DNA sequence: TGTGCCAGCAGCCTCGGACAGGGGGGGCTCAATGAGCAGTTCTTC. This translates into CASSLGQGGLNEQFF. The full variable domain, with the rest looked up from reference TRBV5-5 and TRBJ2-1, is DAGVTQSPTHLIKTRGQQVTLRCSPISGHKSVSWYQQVLGQGPQFIFQYYEKEERGRGNFPDRFSARQFPNYSSELNVNALLLGDSALYLCASSLGQGGLNEQFFGPGTRLTVL.

Details on this clone: This specimen includes other DNA sequences encoding the same CDR3. The rearrangement joins TRBV6-5 to TRBJ2-7; D not resolved. CDR1 and CDR2 (germline): MNHEY, SVGAGI. Trimming stripped 5 bases from V and 2 bases from J, with 13 bases between. The CDR3 is 14 amino acids. DNA of the CDR3: TGTGCCAGCAGTGAAACGGGTGGTACCTACGAGCAGTACTTC. It translates to CASSETGGTYEQYF.

The rearrangement uses TRBV13 and TRBJ1-6, with 7 nucleotides matching TRBD1. The V gene end was trimmed by 4 bases and the J gene end by 7 bases; junction bases not matched to a gene: 4. The CDR3 is 14 residues long. The germline gives CDR1 PRHDT, CDR2 FYEKMQ (reference sequence). CDR3 in amino acids: CASSWDRRNSPLHF. The CDR3 region has the DNA TGTGCCAGCAGCTGGGACAGACGGAATTCACCCCTCCACTTT.

This clone was detected a few times. The chain employs TRBV6-1 and TRBJ2-3; 9 nucleotides align to TRBD1. V was pared by 5 bases and J by 3 bases, with 6 bases of the junction left unmatched. CDR3 length: 15 residues. The germline V gene encodes CDR1 MNHNS and CDR2 SASEGT. The CDR3, as DNA: TGTGCCAGCAGTTCCGGGACAGGGCGGACAGATACGCAGTATTTT. Translating it yields CASSSGTGRTDTQYF.

This chain links TRBV6-5 with TRBJ2-5; D uncertain. Trimming removed 3 bases from V and 0 bases from J, with 14 bases in between. CDR1 is MNHEY, CDR2 SVGAGI, per germline. There are 16 residues in the CDR3. The CDR3: CASSYFLVNHQETQYF. For the CDR3, the DNA is TGTGCCAGCAGTTATTTCCTAGTAAATCACCAAGAGACCCAGTACTTC.

The chain is built from TRBV7-6 and TRBJ2-7; TRBD1 agrees at 7 bases. The CDR3 is made up of 13 amino acids. V was clipped by 6 bases and J by 0 bases; unmatched bases: 2. In germline, CDR1 is SGHVS, CDR2 FNYEAQ. The CDR3 DNA is TGTGCCAGCAGTCGGGACAGCTCCTACGAGCAGTACTTC. Protein: CASSRDSSYEQYF.

The V gene is TRBV7-9, the J gene TRBJ2-3, with TRBD1 identical over 8 bases. With V trimmed by 1 base and J by 0 bases, 9 bases remained unmatched. This CDR3 has 18 amino acids. Germline loops: CDR1 SEHNR, CDR2 FQNEAQ (reference sequence). CDR3: CASSLGLQGASSTDTQYF. CDR3 DNA: TGTGCCAGCAGCTTAGGACTCCAGGGGGCTTCTAGCACAGATACGCAGTATTTT.

The rearrangement links TRBV30 to TRBJ1-2; TRBD1 might be the D (5 bases). The CDR3 loop spans 13 amino acids. Looked up from germline, CDR1 is GTSNPN and CDR2 is SVGIG (reference sequence). DNA for the CDR3: TGTCTCGTATCTCCGGGGGTCAACTATGGCTACACCTTC. This sequence encodes CLVSPGVNYGYTF.

The V and J genes are TRBV7-3 and TRBJ2-2, with 9 nucleotides matching TRBD2. Germline CDR1 reads SGHTA; CDR2 reads FQGTGA. V was pared by 5 bases and J by 6 bases, with 7 bases of the junction left unmatched. This CDR3 region has 15 residues. The CDR3 DNA sequence: TGTGCCAGCAGCCGTAGGACTAGCGACGCCGGGGAGCTGTTTTTT. The encoded protein is CASSRRTSDAGELFF.

Note on this clone: Within the sample, other DNA sequences also encode this same CDR3. V and J are TRBV6-1 and TRBJ1-5, with D uncertain. Germline CDR1 MNHNS, CDR2 SASEGT. The CDR3 covers 16 residues. Trimming took off 4 bases at V and 0 bases at J, with 13 bases between the two ends. DNA of the CDR3: TGTGCCAGCAGTGTGCGCAGGTCGTATAGCAATCAGCCCCAGCATTTT. Protein: CASSVRRSYSNQPQHF.

The V and J genes are TRBV4-2 and TRBJ2-7; the match to TRBD1 covers 9 bases. V was clipped by 1 base and J by 5 bases; unmatched bases: 0. CDR3 length: 13 residues. The germline V gene encodes CDR1 LGHNA and CDR2 YNFKEQ. The CDR3 loop is CASSQGQGDEQYF. In DNA, the CDR3 is TGTGCCAGCAGCCAAGGACAGGGGGACGAGCAGTACTTC.

The chain joins TRBV10-3 to TRBJ2-3; unclear D gene. Germline CDR1 ENHRY, CDR2 SYGVKD. The germline V and J ends were trimmed by 4 bases and 4 bases, with 9 bases remaining between them. The CDR3 extends over 13 amino acids. CDR3 residues: CAISVDAADTQYF. The CDR3 DNA follows: TGTGCCATCAGTGTTGATGCGGCAGATACGCAGTATTTT.

The gene calls are TRBV6-4 and TRBJ1-3; 8 nucleotides line up with TRBD1. Per germline, CDR1 MRHNA and CDR2 SNTAGT. V lost 4 bases, J lost 2 bases, and 7 bases stayed unmatched. The CDR3 consists of 16 residues. CDR3 region: CASSVDRGRAGNTIYF. CDR3 nucleotides: TGTGCCAGCAGTGTTGACAGGGGACGTGCTGGAAACACCATATATTTT.

The chain employs TRBV5-4 and TRBJ2-3; 8 bases fit TRBD1. The V segment lost 9 bases and the J segment 3 bases; nucleotides outside the gene matches: 9. This CDR3 is built from 14 residues. Per the germline V gene, CDR1 is SGHNT and CDR2 is YYREEE (reference sequence). The CDR3 nucleotides read TGTGCCACCGGTCGGACAGGGCGGACAGATACGCAGTATTTT. Protein product: CATGRTGRTDTQYF.

The chain links TRBV2 to TRBJ2-3; possible D gene TRBD2, 7 bases. Trimming took off 8 bases at V and 2 bases at J, with 20 bases between the two ends. The germline V gene has CDR1 SNHLY and CDR2 FYNNEI. The CDR3 has 16 amino acids. The CDR3 sequence is CASGGDGGRTTDTQYF. The CDR3 bases are TGTGCCAGCGGGGGAGACGGGGGGCGTACCACAGATACGCAGTATTTT.

The chain links TRBV4-1 to TRBJ1-6; tentatively, D is TRBD1 (5 bases). The V and J ends lost 4 bases and 0 bases respectively, with 10 bases between them. Germline CDR1 is MGHRA and CDR2 is YSYEKL. The CDR3 loop spans 16 amino acids. In nucleotides, the CDR3 is TGCGCCAGCAGCCGGGGCACCCTCTCCTATAATTCACCCCTCCACTTT. Its translation is CASSRGTLSYNSPLHF.

This chain joins TRBV7-8 and TRBJ1-5; possible D gene TRBD1, 6 bases. The CDR3 covers 13 residues. CDR1 SGHVS and CDR2 FQNEAQ come from the germline V gene. The V gene lost 6 bases and the J gene lost 5 bases, with 11 bases spanning the gap. The DNA of the CDR3 is TGTGCCAGCAGTGCAGGGGTGGATCAGCCCCAGCATTTT. Translated: CASSAGVDQPQHF.

This chain connects TRBV7-9 to TRBJ2-2; a possible D gene is TRBD1 (5 bases). The V end was cut by 5 bases, the J end by 5 bases, with 12 bases between. CDR1 is SEHNR and CDR2 is FQNEAQ in the germline V gene (reference sequence). The CDR3 has 14 amino acids. CDR3 protein: CASSPLQGTGELFF. In DNA, the CDR3 is TGTGCCAGCAGCCCCCTTCAGGGAACCGGGGAGCTGTTTTTT.

The V gene is TRBV19, the J gene TRBJ2-2, with TRBD1 matching over 8 bases. The CDR3 has 13 amino acids. Germline-derived CDR1 and CDR2 are LNHDA and SQIVND (reference sequence). With 5 bases clipped from V and 8 bases from J, the junction kept 4 bases outside the gene matches. DNA for the CDR3: TGTGCCAGTAGTCTAAGACAGGGGGGGGAGCTGTTTTTT. Protein product: CASSLRQGGELFF.

The chain couples TRBV29-1 to TRBJ1-1; D call uncertain. Germline-derived CDR1 and CDR2 are SQVTM and ANQGSEA. This CDR3 has 12 amino acids. V was trimmed by 4 bases and J by 6 bases, leaving 12 bases between them. The CDR3 loop reads CSVGAALAEAFF. For the CDR3, the DNA is TGCAGCGTTGGGGCCGCTTTAGCTGAAGCTTTCTTT.

This clone came up a few times. V is TRBV11-3 and J is TRBJ1-1, with D unresolved. CDR3 length: 13 residues. V dropped 3 bases and J dropped 0 bases, with 5 bases sitting between them. The germline CDR1 and CDR2 sequences are SGHNT and YENEEA. CDR3 loop: CASSFSMNTEAFF. Written as DNA, the CDR3 is TGTGCCAGCAGCTTTTCCATGAACACTGAAGCTTTCTTT. Filled out from reference TRBV11-3 and TRBJ1-1, the complete variable domain reads EAGVVQSPRYKIIEKKQPVAFWCNPISGHNTLYWYLQNLGQGPELLIRYENEEAVDDSQLPKDRFSAERLKGVDSTLKIQPAELGDSAVYLCASSFSMNTEAFFGQGTRLTVV.